This T cell receptor (beta chain) was sequenced for a study of T-cell reconstitution after alpha-beta-depleted transplantation in children. During its preparation, the TCRbeta library received unique molecular identifiers. TCRdb passed the PCR reads through MiXCR, listing each CDR3 protein once. Altogether about 230,000 distinct CDR3 sequences are present, approximately 10% being singletons, with the ten largest covering less than 8%. Trimming took 5 bases from V and 6 from J; bases not matched to a gene: 9. The CDR3 has 15 residues. In this sample, this clonotype turned up many times. This chain uses TRBV12-3 or TRBV12-4 with TRBJ1-1, with 10 bases identical to TRBD1. The specimen comprised PBMCs from the stem cell graft donor, sampled from the stem cell graft. The TCR originated in a human donor who donated a stem cell graft to a child with acute lymphoblastic leukemia. CDR3 protein: CASSPGTGAISEAFF. The CDR3 region has the DNA TGTGCCAGCAGTCCCGGGACAGGGGCTATATCTGAAGCTTTCTTT.